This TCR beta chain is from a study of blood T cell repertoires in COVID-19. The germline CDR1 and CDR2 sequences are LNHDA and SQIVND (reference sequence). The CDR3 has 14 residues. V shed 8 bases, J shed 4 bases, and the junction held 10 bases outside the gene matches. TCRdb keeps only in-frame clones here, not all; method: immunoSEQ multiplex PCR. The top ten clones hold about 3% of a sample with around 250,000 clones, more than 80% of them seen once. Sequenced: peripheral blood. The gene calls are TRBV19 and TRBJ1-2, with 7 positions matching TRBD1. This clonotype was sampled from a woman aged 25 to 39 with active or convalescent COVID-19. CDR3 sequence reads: CASSIRGVSYGYTF. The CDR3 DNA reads TGTGCCAGTTCTATCAGGGGGGTAAGCTATGGCTACACCTTC.